The 2 T cell receptor beta chains listed next were all sequenced from one sample in a study of T cell repertoires in cytomegalovirus infection. These receptors' antigens are unknown. TCRdb re-called the reads through MiXCR, storing one row per CDR3 protein. The table has around 500,000 distinct CDR3 sequences, about 39% seen once; the top ten hold about two fifths. This specimen consisted of cultured PBMCs, obtained from culture after CMV antigen stimulation. The receptor set was obtained from a human donor in good health (CMV status not recorded). Some clones in this sample may be carry-over from other donors' samples.

The J gene is TRBJ2-5, the V gene TRBV7-2, with 12 bases aligning to TRBD2. This CDR3 is built from 15 residues. The germline gives CDR1 SGHTA, CDR2 FQGNSA. Trimming took 5 bases from V and 5 from J; bases not matched to a gene: 6. The CDR3 protein is CASSQTSGGWETQYF. CDR3 nucleotides: TGTGCCAGCAGCCAGACTAGCGGGGGATGGGAGACCCAGTACTTC.

This clonotype has at least ten counts. The V and J genes are TRBV7-2 and TRBJ2-5, with 7 bases lining up with TRBD2. CDR1 is SGHTA, CDR2 FQGNSA, per germline. The CDR3 has 13 amino acids. Trimming removed 3 bases from V and 3 bases from J; junction bases left unmatched: 1. The CDR3 coding sequence is TGTGCCAGCAGCTTTGGGGGGGAAGAGACCCAGTACTTC. It yields the protein CASSFGGEETQYF.